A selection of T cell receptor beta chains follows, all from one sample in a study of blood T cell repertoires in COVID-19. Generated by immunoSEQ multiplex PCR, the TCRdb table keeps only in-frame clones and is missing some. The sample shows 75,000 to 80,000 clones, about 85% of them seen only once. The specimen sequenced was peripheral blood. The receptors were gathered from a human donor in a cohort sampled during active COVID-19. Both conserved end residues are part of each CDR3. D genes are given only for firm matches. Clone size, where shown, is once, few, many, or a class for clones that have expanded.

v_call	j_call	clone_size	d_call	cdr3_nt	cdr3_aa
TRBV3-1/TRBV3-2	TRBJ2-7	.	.	TGTGCCAGCAGCCGGGGCAGGGAGCAGTACTTC	CASSRGREQYF
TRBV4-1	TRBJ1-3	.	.	TGCGCCAGCAGCCTAAATTGGGCGGGCGCAGTGAACCCTTTCTCTGGAAACACCATATATTTT	CASSLNWAGAVNPFSGNTIYF
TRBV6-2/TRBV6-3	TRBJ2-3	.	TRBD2	TGTGCCAGCAGTTACGAAGGGGGACTAGCGGCCTCCCGCCGAGATACGCAGTATTTT	CASSYEGGLAASRRDTQYF
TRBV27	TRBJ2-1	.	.	TGTGCCAGCAGTCGACGACAGTTGTCCTACAATGAGCAGTTCTTC	CASSRRQLSYNEQFF
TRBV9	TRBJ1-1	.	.	TGTGCCAGCAGCGCCCACGGGGTAGACACTGAAGCTTTCTTT	CASSAHGVDTEAFF
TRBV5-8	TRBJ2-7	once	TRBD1	TGTGCCAGCAGCTTTCGCGGACAGGGGGGATACGAGCAGTACTTC	CASSFRGQGGYEQYF
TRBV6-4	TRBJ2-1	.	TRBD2	TGTGCCAGCAGTGACTCTGGCCTAGCGGGAGGCGGGTACAATGAGCAGTTCTTC	CASSDSGLAGGGYNEQFF
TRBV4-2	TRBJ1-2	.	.	TGTGCCAGCAGCCAGGGAACCTTACAGGGAGGGCGTGGCTACACCTTC	CASSQGTLQGGRGYTF
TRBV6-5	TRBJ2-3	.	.	TGTGCCAGCAGTCAGGGGCGCACAGATACGCAGTATTTT	CASSQGRTDTQYF
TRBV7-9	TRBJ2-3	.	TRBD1	TGTGCCAGCAGCTTAGGACAGGGTGAAGTTACGCAGTATTTT	CASSLGQGEVTQYF
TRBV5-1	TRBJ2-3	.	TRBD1	TGCGCCAGCAGCTTGGGACAGGGTCCAGATACGCAGTATTTT	CASSLGQGPDTQYF
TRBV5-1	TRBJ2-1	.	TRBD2	TGCGCCAGCAGCGCGGGACTAGCGGATTACAATGAGCAGTTCTTC	CASSAGLADYNEQFF
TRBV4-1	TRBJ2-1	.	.	TGCGCCAGCAGCCAAGGACCTTTTGTTAGCCCTAGTACCGCTTACAATGAGCAGTTCTTC	CASSQGPFVSPSTAYNEQFF
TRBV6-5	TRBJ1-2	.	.	TGTGCCAGCAGCTCGATGGCGGGGAACTATGGCTACACCTTC	CASSSMAGNYGYTF
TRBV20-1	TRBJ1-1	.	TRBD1	TGCAGTGCTAGTCGACAGGGTCGAACTGAAGCTTTCTTT	CSASRQGRTEAFF
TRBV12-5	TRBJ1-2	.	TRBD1	TGTGCTAGTGGTTTGCTCTCCGGGACAGGGGAGTATGGCTACACCTTC	CASGLLSGTGEYGYTF
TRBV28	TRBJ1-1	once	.	TGTGCCAGCAGTTTATTAACTATGAACACTGAAGCTTTCTTT	CASSLLTMNTEAFF
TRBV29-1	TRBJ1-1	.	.	TGCAGCGCTGCCGGCACAGGGTGGGGCACTGAAGCTTTCTTT	CSAAGTGWGTEAFF
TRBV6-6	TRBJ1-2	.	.	TGTGCCATTCAGGGTGGGGATTATGGCTACACCTTC	CAIQGGDYGYTF
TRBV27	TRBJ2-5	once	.	TGTGCCAGCAGTTTTCTTAGACAAGGCCACGTCCCGGAGACCCAGTACTTC	CASSFLRQGHVPETQYF
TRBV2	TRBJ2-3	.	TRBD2	TGTGCCAGCAGTAGTTCTAGCGGGAGTTTGACAGATACGCAGTATTTT	CASSSSSGSLTDTQYF
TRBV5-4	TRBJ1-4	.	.	TGTGCCAGCAGCTTGTTGGACCCAGGGCGGAATGAAAAACTGTTTTTT	CASSLLDPGRNEKLFF
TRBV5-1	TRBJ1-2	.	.	TGCGCCAGCAGCCCGGGGGGGGCCGGAGGGAGCGACGGCTACACCTTC	CASSPGGAGGSDGYTF
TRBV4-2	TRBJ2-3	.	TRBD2	TGTGCCAGCAGCCAAGAGTTGCGGGAGGGCACAGATACGCAGTATTTT	CASSQELREGTDTQYF
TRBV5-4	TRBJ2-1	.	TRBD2	TGTGCCAGCAGCTTGGTTGAACTAGCGGGAGGCAATGAGCAGTTCTTC	CASSLVELAGGNEQFF
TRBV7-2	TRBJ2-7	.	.	TGTGCCAGCAGCTTAGAAGTTAGGACAGCGTCCTACGAGCAGTACTTC	CASSLEVRTASYEQYF
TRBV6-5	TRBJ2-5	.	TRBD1	TGTGCCAGCTGCAGGGGGCGGCAAGAGACCCAGTACTTC	CASCRGRQETQYF
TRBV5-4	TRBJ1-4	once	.	TGTGCCAGCAGCTTGGCGGGGACTAATGAAAAACTGTTTTTT	CASSLAGTNEKLFF
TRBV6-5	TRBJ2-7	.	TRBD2	TGTGCCAGCACAAGCGGGGGGGTCTCTACCTACGAGCAGTACTTC	CASTSGGVSTYEQYF
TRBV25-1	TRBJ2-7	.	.	TGTGCCAGCAGTGACCTTACCGGTGGACAAAACGGTCACGAGCAGTACTTC	CASSDLTGGQNGHEQYF
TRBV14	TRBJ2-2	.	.	TGTGCCAGCAGCCAAGTGCAGGAGGCGAACACCGGGGAGCTGTTTTTT	CASSQVQEANTGELFF
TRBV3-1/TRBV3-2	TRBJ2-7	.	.	TGTGCCAGCAGCCCTCCTGAGAACTACGAGCAGTACTTC	CASSPPENYEQYF
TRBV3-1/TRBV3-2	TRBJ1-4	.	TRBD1	TGTGCCAGCAGCGCAACAGGGGCCAGGGGAAAACTGTTTTTT	CASSATGARGKLFF
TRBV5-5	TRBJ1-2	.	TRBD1	TGTGCCAGCAGCAGGACAGGAGTTATTAACTATGGCTACACCTTC	CASSRTGVINYGYTF
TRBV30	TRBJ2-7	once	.	TGTGCCTGGACGCGTTCCGACACCTACGAGCAGTACTTC	CAWTRSDTYEQYF
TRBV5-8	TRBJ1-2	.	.	TGTGCCAGCAGCTTGGGGACAGCCGCCTATGGCTACACCTTC	CASSLGTAAYGYTF
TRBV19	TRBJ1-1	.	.	TGTGCCAGTTCGGAGCGGAAGAACACTGAAGCTTTCTTT	CASSERKNTEAFF
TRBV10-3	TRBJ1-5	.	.	TGTGCCATCAGTGAATGGACAGACAATCAGCCCCAGCATTTT	CAISEWTDNQPQHF
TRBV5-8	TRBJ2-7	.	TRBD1	TGTGCCAGCAGGTACTCCGGGACAGGAGTGTACGAGCAGTACTTC	CASRYSGTGVYEQYF
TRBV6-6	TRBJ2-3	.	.	TGTGCCAGCCGCAGGGAAAGCACAGATACGCAGTATTTT	CASRRESTDTQYF
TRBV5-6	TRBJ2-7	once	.	TGTGCCAGCAGCTTGTCTGGACAGAGCTACGAGCAGTACTTC	CASSLSGQSYEQYF
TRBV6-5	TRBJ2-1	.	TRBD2	TGTGCCAGCAGTTACGGAGCTAGCGGGAATGAGCAGTTCTTC	CASSYGASGNEQFF
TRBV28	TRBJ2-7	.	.	TGTGCCAGCGGACTAACCTCCTACGAGCAGTACTTC	CASGLTSYEQYF
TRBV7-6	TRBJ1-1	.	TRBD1	TGTGCCAGCAGCTCACCCGACAGGGGGAACACTGAAGCTTTCTTT	CASSSPDRGNTEAFF
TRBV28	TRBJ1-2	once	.	TGTGCCAGCAGTTTAAAGGGGAGGGATGGCTACACCTTC	CASSLKGRDGYTF
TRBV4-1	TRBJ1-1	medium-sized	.	TGCGCCAGCAGGGGGGAGGGATTGAACACTGAAGCTTTCTTT	CASRGEGLNTEAFF
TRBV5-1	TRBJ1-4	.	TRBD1	TGCGCCAGCAGCTTCGAGAGACGGGACAGAAGTAATGAAAAACTGTTTTTT	CASSFERRDRSNEKLFF
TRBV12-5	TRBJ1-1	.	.	TGTGCTAGTGGTCTCAGGACGGGAGACACTGAAGCTTTCTTT	CASGLRTGDTEAFF
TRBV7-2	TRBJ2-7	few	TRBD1	TGTGCCAGCAGCCCTGACAGGGGGCGCGGTTACGAGCAGTACTTC	CASSPDRGRGYEQYF
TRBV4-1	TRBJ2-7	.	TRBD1	TGCGCCAGCAGCCGAACCCCGGGACAGGGGTCGGACGAGCAGTACTTC	CASSRTPGQGSDEQYF
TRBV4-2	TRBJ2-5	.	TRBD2	TGTGCCAGCAGCCCCGGGGGTAGCGGGGCCCAAGAGACCCAGTACTTC	CASSPGGSGAQETQYF
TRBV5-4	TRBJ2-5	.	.	TGTGCCAGCAGCTTGGGACTGCAAGAGACCCAGTACTTC	CASSLGLQETQYF
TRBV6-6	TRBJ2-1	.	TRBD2	TGTGCCAGCAGTTACTCGGCAGGGAGGGAAAATGAGCAGTTCTTC	CASSYSAGRENEQFF
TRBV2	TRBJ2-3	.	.	TGTGCCAGCAGGGCCAGGACGGACAACACAGATACGCAGTATTTT	CASRARTDNTDTQYF